The entry below gives a single T cell receptor (beta chain) sequence along with its context. Antigen: not known. Isolation recovered at least 7 million PBMCs from every sample. The data belong to a study of blood T cells in healthy people across ages. The second PCR ran roughly 7 to 12 cycles with a sample-barcoded 5' primer and J-beta primers. TCRdb passed the 5' RACE reads through MiXCR, listing each CDR3 protein once. The sample has about 640,000 distinct CDR3 sequences, under 70% seen once. Between the trimmed V and J ends, which lost 6 bases and 1 base, there was a span of 22 bases. The CDR3 runs 17 residues. Germline CDR1 reads DFQATT; CDR2 reads SNEGSKA (reference sequence). Study findings and constraints: When set beside aged donors, long-lived donors presented more naive CD4+ cells and higher diversity.

The chain couples TRBV20-1 to TRBJ1-5; a possible D gene is TRBD1 (5 bases). Source material: blood. The clonotype comes from a man aged 55 to 70 in good health. CDR3 nucleotide sequence: TGCAGTGCCTACCCTCGAGGGTTTAAGGGGAGCAATCAGCCCCAGCATTTT. Translating it yields CSAYPRGFKGSNQPQHF.